This TCR beta chain derives from a study of regulatory T cells in long-lasting Graves disease. Study results and limitations: Public clonotype sharing was higher in persistent than newly diagnosed patients. There was favoring of TRBV28, TRBJ1-2 and TRBJ2-5 in persistent disease.

The CDR3 totals 17 residues. CDR1 is SGDLS, CDR2 YYNGEE, per germline. Trimming removed 0 bases from V and 5 bases from J; junction bases left unmatched: 5. CDR3 regions were amplified by Arm-PCR using iRepertoire HTBI primers to build TCR beta libraries. TCRdb recomputed calls from the multiplex PCR reads with MiXCR, one row per CDR3 protein. Of 450,000 to 650,000 distinct CDR3 sequences in the sample, 15% to 20% were seen once. As to this clonotype: What it binds is unknown.

Time point here: newly diagnosed GD, antithyroid drugs for less than 3 months. From RNA extracted from PBMCs, the TCR library was made. These sequences were also reported in another study, on T cells in Graves' hyperthyroidism and ophthalmopathy. That work states: Uncontrolled infection, other autoimmune disease, pregnancy or lactation led to exclusion. Initially, a first-round RT-PCR of the TCR CDR3 employed the HTBI primer set.

This chain joins TRBV9 and TRBJ2-2; the match to TRBD2 covers 12 bases. Sample: peripheral blood mononuclear cells (PBMCs), taken at new diagnosis, from a patient treated with antithyroid drugs. This receptor was identified in a woman aged 40 to 65 with Graves disease. The CDR3 DNA is TGTGCCAGCAGCGTAGATCTAGCGGGGGGGCGAACCGGGGAGCTGTTTTTT. Its translation is CASSVDLAGGRTGELFF.